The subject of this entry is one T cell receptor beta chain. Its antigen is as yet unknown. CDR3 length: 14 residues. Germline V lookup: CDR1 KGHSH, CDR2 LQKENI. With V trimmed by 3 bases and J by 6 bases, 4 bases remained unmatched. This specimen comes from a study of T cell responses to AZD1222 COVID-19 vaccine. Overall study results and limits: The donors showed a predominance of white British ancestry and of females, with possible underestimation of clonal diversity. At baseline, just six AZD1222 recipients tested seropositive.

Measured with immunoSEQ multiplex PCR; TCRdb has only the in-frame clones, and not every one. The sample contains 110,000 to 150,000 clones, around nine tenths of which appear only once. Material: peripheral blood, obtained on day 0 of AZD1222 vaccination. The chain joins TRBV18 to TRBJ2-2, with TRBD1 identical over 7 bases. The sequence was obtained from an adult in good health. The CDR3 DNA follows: TGTGCCAGCTCACCCGACAGGGCGCCCGGGGAGCTGTTTTTT. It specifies CASSPDRAPGELFF.